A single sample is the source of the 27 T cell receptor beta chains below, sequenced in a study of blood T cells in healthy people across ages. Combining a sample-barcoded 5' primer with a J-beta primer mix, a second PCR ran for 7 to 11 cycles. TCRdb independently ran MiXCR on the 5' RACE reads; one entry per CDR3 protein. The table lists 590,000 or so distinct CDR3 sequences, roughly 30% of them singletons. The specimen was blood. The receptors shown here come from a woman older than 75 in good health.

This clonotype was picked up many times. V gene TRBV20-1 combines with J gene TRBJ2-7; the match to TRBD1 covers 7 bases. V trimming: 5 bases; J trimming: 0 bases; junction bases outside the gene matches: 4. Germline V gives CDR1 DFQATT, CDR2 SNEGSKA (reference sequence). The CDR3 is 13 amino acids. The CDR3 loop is CSALRDSSYEQYF. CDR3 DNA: TGCAGTGCTTTGAGGGACAGCTCCTACGAGCAGTACTTC.

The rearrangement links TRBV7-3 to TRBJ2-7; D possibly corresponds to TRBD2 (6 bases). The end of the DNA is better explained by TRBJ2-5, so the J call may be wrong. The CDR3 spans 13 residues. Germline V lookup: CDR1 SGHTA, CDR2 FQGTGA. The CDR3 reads CASSFGSGETQYF. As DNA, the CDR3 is TGTGCCAGCAGCTTTGGTAGCGGAGAGACCCAGTACTTC.

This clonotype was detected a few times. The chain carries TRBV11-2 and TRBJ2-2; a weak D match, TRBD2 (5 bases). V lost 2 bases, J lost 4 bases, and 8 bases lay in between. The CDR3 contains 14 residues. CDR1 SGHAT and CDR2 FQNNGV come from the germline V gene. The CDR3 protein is CASSLRAGTGELFF. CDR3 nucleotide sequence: TGTGCCAGCAGCTTACGGGCGGGCACCGGGGAGCTGTTTTTT.

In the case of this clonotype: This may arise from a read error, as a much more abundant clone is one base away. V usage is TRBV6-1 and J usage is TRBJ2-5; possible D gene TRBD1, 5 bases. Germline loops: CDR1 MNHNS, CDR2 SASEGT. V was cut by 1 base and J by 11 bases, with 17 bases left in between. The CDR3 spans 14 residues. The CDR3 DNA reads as TGTGCCAGCAGTGAAGGGGGCAGGTGGGATGAGCAGTACTTC. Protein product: CASSEGGRWDEQYF.

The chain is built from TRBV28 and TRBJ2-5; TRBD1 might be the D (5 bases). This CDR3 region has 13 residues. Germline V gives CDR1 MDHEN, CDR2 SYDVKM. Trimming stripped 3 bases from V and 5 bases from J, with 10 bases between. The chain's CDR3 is CASSFQGMETQYF. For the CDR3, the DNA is TGTGCCAGCAGTTTCCAGGGCATGGAGACCCAGTACTTC.

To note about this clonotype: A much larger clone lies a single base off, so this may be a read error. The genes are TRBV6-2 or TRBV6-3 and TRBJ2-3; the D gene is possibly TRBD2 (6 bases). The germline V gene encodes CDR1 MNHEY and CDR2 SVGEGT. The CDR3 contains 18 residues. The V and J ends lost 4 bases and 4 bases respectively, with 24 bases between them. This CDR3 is CASSSPDTRGPSADTQYF. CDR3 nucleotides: TGTGCCAGCAGTTCCCCGGACACGAGGGGTCCTAGCGCAGATACGCAGTATTTT.

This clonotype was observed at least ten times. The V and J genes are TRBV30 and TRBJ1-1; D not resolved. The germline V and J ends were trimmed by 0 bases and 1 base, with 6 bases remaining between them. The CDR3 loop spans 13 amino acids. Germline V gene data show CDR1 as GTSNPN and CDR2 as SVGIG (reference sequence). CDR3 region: CAWSVRGNTEAFF. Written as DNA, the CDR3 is TGTGCCTGGAGTGTACGCGGGAACACTGAAGCTTTCTTT.

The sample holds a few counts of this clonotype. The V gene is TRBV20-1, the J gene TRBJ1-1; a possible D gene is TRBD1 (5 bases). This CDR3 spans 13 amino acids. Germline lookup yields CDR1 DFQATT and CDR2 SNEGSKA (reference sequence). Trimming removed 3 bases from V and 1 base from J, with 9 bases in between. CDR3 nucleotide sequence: TGCAGTGCTAGGGGGCCCCAGAACACTGAAGCTTTCTTT. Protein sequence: CSARGPQNTEAFF.

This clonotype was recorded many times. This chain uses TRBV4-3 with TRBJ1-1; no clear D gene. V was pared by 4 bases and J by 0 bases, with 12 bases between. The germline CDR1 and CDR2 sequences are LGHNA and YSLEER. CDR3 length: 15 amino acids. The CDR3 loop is CASSPSPRVNTEAFF. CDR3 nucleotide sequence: TGCGCCAGCAGCCCCTCCCCCCGGGTGAACACTGAAGCTTTCTTT.

DNA for the CDR3: TGTGCCAGCAGCTCCCACCCGGGACTAGCGGGGTACAATGAGCAGTTCTTC. Residues: CASSSHPGLAGYNEQFF. The chain joins TRBV4-2 to TRBJ2-1; TRBD2 aligns across 13 bases. Trimming removed 5 bases from V and 4 bases from J; junction bases left unmatched: 8. The CDR3 is made up of 17 amino acids. Germline V lookup: CDR1 LGHNA, CDR2 YNFKEQ.

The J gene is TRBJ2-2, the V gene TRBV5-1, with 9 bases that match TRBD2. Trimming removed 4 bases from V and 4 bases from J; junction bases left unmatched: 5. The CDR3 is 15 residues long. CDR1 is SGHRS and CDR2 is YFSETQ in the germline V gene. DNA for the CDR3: TGCGCCAGCAGCCTTAGCGGGAGATTCACCGGGGAGCTGTTTTTT. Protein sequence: CASSLSGRFTGELFF.

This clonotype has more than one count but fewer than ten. The CDR3 coding sequence is TGTGCTAGTGGTTTGGAGGAAAATCAGCCCCAGCATTTT. Translating it yields CASGLEENQPQHF. The chain is built from TRBV12-5 and TRBJ1-5; no clear D. V lost 1 base to trimming and J lost 4 bases, with 5 bases between them. Per germline, CDR1 LGHNT and CDR2 FRNRAP. The CDR3 is 13 residues long. Complete variable domain (other parts from reference TRBV12-5 and TRBJ1-5): DARVTQTPRHKVTEMGQEVTMRCQPILGHNTVFWYRQTMMQGLELLAYFRNRAPLDDSGMPKDRFSAEMPDATLATLKIQPSEPRDSAVYFCASGLEENQPQHFGDGTRLSIL.

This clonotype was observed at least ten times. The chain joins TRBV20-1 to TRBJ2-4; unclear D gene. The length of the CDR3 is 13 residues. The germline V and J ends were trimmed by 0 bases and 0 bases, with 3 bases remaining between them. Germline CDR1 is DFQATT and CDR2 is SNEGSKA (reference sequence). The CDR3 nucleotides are TGCAGTGCTAGAGATTTAGCCAAAAACATTCAGTACTTC. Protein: CSARDLAKNIQYF.

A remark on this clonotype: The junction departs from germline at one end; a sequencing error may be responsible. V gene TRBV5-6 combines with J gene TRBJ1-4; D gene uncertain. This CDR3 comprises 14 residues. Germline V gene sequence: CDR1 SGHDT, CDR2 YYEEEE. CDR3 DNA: TGTGCCAGCAGCTTGACTACAATCGGTGAAAAACGGTTTTTT. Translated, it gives CASSLTTIGEKRFF.

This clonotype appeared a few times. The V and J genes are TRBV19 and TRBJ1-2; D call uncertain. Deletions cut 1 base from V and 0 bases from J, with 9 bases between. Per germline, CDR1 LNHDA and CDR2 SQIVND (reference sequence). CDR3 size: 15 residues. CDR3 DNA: TGTGCCAGTAGTATAGTAGCAGAAACTAACTATGGCTACACCTTC. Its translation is CASSIVAETNYGYTF.

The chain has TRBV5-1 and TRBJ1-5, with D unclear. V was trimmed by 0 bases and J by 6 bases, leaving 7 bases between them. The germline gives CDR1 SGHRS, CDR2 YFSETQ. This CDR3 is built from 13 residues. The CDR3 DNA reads TGCGCCAGCAGCTTGGGACAAAGTCAGCCCCAGCATTTT. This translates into CASSLGQSQPQHF.

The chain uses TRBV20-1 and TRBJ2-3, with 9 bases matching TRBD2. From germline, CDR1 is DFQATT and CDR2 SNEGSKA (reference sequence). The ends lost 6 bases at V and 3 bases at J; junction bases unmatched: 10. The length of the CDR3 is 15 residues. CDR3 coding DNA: TGCAGTGCGAGAAACCTAGCGGGGTTAACAGATACGCAGTATTTT. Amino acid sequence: CSARNLAGLTDTQYF.

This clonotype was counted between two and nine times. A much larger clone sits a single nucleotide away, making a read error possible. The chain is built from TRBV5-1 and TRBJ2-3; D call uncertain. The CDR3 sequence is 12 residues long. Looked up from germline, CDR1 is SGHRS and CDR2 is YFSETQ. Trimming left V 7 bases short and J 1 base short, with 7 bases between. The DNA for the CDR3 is TGCGCCAGCCGCGCCGGCACAGATACGCAGTATTTT. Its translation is CASRAGTDTQYF. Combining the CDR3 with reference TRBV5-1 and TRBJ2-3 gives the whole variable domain KAGVTQTPRYLIKTRGQQVTLSCSPISGHRSVSWYQQTPGQGLQFLFEYFSETQRNKGNFPGRFSGRQFSNSRSEMNVSTLELGDSALYLCASRAGTDTQYFGPGTRLTVL.

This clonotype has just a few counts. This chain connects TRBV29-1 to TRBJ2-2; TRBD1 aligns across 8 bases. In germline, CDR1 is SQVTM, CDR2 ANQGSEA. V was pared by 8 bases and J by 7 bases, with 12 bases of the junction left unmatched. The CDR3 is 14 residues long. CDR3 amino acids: CSMTGTGVSGELFF. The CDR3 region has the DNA TGCAGCATGACCGGGACAGGCGTGAGCGGGGAGCTGTTTTTT.

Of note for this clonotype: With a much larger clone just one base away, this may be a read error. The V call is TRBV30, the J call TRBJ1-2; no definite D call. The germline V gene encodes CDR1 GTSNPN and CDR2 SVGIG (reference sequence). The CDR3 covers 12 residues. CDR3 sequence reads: CAWSRWENGHTF. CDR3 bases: TGTGCCTGGAGTCGGTGGGAAAATGGCCACACCTTC.

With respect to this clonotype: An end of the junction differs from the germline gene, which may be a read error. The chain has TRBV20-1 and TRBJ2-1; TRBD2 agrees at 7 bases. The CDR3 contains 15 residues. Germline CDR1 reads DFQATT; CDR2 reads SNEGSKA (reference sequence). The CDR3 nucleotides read TGCAGTGCTGGAGAGGGGAGGGGAACCTACAATGAGCAGTTCTTC. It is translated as CSAGEGRGTYNEQFF.

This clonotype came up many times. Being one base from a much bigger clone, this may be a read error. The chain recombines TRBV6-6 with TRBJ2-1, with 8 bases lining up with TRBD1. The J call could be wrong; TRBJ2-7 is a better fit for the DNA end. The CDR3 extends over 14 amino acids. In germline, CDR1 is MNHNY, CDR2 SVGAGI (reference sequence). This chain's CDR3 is CASRTGPGGNEQYF. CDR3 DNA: TGTGCCAGCAGGACAGGGCCAGGGGGCAATGAGCAGTACTTC.

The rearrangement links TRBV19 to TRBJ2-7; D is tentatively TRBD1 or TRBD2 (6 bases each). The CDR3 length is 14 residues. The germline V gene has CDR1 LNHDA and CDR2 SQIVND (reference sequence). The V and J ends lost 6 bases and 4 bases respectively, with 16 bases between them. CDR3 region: CASSGRQDLYEQYF. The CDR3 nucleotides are TGTGCCAGTAGCGGGAGACAGGATCTATACGAGCAGTACTTC. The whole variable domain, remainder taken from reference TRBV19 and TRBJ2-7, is DGGITQSPKYLFRKEGQNVTLSCEQNLNHDAMYWYRQDPGQGLRLIYYSQIVNDFQKGDIAEGYSVSREKKESFPLTVTSAQKNPTAFYLCASSGRQDLYEQYFGPGTRLTVT.

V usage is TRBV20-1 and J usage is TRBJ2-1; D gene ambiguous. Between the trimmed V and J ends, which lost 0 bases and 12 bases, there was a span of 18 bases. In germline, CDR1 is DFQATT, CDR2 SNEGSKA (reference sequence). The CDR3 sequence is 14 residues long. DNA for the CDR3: TGCAGTGCTAGAGATCTGGAGCTGTTTATAGGGCAGTTCTTC. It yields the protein CSARDLELFIGQFF.

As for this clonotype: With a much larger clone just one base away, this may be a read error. The CDR3 sequence: CASTPGKSYNEQYF. The CDR3 coding sequence is TGTGCCAGCACCCCCGGGAAATCCTACAATGAGCAGTACTTC. The chain carries TRBV13 and TRBJ2-1; possible D gene TRBD2, 5 bases. The last part of the DNA fits TRBJ2-7 better; the J call may be wrong. From germline, CDR1 is PRHDT and CDR2 FYEKMQ (reference sequence). The CDR3 is 14 residues long.

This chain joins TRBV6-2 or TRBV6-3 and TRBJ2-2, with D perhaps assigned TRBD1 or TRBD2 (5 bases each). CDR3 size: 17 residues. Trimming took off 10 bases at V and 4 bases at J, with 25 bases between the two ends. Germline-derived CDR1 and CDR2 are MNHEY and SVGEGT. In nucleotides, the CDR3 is TGTGCCATTTCGATTATGGGACCACTCTCGGGCACCGGGGAGCTGTTTTTT. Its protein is CAISIMGPLSGTGELFF.

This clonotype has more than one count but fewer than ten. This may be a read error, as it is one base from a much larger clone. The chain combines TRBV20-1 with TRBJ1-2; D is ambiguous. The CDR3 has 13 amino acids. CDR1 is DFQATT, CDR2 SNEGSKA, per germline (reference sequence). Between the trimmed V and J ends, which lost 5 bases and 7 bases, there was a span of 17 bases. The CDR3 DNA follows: TGCAGTGCTGAAAAGGGCAGCAGCTCTGGCTACACCTTC. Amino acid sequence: CSAEKGSSSGYTF.